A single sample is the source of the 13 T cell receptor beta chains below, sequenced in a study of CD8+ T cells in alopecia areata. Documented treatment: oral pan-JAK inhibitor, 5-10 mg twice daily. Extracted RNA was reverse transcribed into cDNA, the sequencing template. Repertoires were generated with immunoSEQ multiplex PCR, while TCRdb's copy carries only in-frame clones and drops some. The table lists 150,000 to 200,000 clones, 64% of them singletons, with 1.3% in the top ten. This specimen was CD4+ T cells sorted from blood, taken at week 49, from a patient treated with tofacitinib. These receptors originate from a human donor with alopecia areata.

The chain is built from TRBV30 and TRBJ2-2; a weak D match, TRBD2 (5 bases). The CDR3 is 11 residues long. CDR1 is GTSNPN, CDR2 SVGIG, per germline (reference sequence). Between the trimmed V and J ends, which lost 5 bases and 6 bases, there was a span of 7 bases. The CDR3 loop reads CAWAGPGELFF. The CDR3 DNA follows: TGTGCCTGGGCGGGTCCCGGGGAGCTGTTTTTT.

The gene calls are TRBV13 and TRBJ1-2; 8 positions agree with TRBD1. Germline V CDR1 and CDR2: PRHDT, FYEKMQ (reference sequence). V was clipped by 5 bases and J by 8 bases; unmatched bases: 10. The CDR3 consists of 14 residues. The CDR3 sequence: CASSRTGTGRGYTF. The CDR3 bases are TGTGCCAGCAGCCGGACCGGGACAGGACGGGGCTACACCTTC. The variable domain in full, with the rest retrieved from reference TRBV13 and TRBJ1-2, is AAGVIQSPRHLIKEKRETATLKCYPIPRHDTVYWYQQGPGQDPQFLISFYEKMQSDKGSIPDRFSAQQFSDYHSELNMSSLELGDSALYFCASSRTGTGRGYTFGSGTRLTVV.

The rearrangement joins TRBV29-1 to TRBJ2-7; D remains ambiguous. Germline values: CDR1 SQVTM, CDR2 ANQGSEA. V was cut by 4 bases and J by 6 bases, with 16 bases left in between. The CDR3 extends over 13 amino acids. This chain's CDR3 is CSVAPPGMGEQYF. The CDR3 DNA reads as TGCAGCGTTGCCCCTCCAGGTATGGGCGAGCAGTACTTC.

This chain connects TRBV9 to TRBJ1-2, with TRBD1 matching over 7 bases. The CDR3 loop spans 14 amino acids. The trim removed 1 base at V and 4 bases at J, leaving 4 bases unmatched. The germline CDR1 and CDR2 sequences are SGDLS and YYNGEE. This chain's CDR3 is CASSVMTGPYGYTF. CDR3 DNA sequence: TGTGCCAGCAGCGTAATGACAGGGCCCTATGGCTACACCTTC.

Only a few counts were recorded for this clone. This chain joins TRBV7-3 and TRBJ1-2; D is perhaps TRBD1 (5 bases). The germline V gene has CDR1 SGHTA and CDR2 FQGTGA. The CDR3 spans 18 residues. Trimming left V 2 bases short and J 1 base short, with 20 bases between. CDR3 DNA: TGTGCCAGCAGCTTACATCCAAGGGGACGGAATTATAACTATGGCTACACCTTC. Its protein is CASSLHPRGRNYNYGYTF.

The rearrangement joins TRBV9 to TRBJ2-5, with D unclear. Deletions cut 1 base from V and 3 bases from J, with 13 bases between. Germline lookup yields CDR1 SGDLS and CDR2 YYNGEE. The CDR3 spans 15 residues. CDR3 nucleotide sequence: TGTGCCAGCAGCGTATCTGGGCTGAACGAAGAGACCCAGTACTTC. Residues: CASSVSGLNEETQYF. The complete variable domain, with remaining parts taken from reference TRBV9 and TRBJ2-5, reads DSGVTQTPKHLITATGQRVTLRCSPRSGDLSVYWYQQSLDQGLQFLIQYYNGEERAKGNILERFSAQQFPDLHSELNLSSLELGDSALYFCASSVSGLNEETQYFGPGTRLLVL.

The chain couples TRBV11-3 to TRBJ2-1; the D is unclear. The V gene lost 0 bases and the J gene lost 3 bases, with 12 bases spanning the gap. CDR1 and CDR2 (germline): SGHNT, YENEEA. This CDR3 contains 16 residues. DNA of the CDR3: TGTGCCAGCAGCTTAGAGGGGAATCAGAACTACAATGAGCAGTTCTTC. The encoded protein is CASSLEGNQNYNEQFF.

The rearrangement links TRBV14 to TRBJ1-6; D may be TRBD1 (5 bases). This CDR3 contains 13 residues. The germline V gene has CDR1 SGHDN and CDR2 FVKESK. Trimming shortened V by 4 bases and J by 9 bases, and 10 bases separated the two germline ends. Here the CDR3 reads CASSLTVGSPLHF. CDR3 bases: TGTGCCAGCAGCCTGACAGTAGGTTCACCCCTCCACTTT.

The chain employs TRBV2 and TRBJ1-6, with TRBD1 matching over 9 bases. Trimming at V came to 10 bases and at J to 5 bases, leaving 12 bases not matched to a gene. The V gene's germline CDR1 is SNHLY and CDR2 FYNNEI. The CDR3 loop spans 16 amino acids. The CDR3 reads CAKGQGFPTDNSPLHF. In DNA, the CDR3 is TGTGCCAAGGGACAGGGATTCCCTACTGATAATTCACCCCTCCACTTT.

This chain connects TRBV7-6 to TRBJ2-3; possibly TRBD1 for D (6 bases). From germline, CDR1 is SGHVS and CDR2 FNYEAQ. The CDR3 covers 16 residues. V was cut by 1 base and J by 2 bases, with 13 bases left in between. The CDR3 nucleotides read TGTGCCAGCAGCTTAGGGGGGACAATAATCACAGATACGCAGTATTTT. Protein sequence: CASSLGGTIITDTQYF.

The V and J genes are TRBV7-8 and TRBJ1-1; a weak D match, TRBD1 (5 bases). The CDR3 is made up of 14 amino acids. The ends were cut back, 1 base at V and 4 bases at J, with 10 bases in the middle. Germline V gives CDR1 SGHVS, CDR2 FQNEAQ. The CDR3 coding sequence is TGTGCCAGCAGCTTAGTGCAGGGCGGCACTGAAGCTTTCTTT. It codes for CASSLVQGGTEAFF.

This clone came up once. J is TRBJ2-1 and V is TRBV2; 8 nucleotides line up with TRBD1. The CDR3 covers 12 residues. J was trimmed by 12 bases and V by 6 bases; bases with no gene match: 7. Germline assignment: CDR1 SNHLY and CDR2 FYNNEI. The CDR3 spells CASSSGGAGQFF. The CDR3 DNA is TGTGCCAGCAGCTCAGGGGGCGCCGGGCAGTTCTTC.

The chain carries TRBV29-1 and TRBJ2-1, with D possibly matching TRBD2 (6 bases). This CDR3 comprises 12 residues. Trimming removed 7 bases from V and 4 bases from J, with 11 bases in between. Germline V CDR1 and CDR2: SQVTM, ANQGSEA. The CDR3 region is CSAGTSYNEQFF. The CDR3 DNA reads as TGCAGCGCTGGGACTTCTTACAATGAGCAGTTCTTC.